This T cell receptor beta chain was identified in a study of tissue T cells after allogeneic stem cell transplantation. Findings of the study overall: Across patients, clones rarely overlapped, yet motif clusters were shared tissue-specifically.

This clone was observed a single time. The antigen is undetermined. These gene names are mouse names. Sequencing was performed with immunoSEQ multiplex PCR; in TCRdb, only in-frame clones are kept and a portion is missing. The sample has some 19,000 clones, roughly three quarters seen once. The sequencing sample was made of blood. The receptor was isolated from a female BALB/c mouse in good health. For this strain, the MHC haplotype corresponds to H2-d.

The CDR3 bases that were read are TGTGCCAGCAGCCAAGACGAGGGGGACACAGAAGTCTTC. Translating gives CASSQDEGDTEVF. The entire CDR3 protein reads CASSQDEGDTEVFF. This chain links TRBV5 with TRBJ1-1, with a weak D call TRBD1 (6 bases). Read sequence stops 1 residue before the CDR3 end, and the germline J gene provides the missing end. Trimming stripped 0 bases from V and 3 bases from J, with 8 bases between. CDR1 and CDR2 (germline): LGHNA, YNLKQL (reference sequence). This CDR3 is built from 14 residues.